The T cell receptor beta chain under discussion was sequenced for a study of CD8+ T cells in alopecia areata. V lost 3 bases to trimming and J lost 1 base, with 11 bases between them. The germline CDR1 and CDR2 sequences are SGHNT and YYREEE (reference sequence). The CDR3 runs to 15 residues. Extracted RNA was reverse transcribed into cDNA, the sequencing template. Sequencing was performed with immunoSEQ multiplex PCR; in TCRdb, only in-frame clones are kept and a portion is missing. The profile shows about 150,000 clones, roughly three fifths of them singletons. The clonotype comes from a human donor with alopecia areata. Sequenced here: CD4+ T cells sorted from blood, sampled at week 0. The genes are TRBV5-4 and TRBJ2-1; D remains unclear. The CDR3 DNA follows: TGTGCCAGCAGCTCCAATCTGGAGTCCTACAATGAGCAGTTCTTC. Protein product: CASSSNLESYNEQFF.